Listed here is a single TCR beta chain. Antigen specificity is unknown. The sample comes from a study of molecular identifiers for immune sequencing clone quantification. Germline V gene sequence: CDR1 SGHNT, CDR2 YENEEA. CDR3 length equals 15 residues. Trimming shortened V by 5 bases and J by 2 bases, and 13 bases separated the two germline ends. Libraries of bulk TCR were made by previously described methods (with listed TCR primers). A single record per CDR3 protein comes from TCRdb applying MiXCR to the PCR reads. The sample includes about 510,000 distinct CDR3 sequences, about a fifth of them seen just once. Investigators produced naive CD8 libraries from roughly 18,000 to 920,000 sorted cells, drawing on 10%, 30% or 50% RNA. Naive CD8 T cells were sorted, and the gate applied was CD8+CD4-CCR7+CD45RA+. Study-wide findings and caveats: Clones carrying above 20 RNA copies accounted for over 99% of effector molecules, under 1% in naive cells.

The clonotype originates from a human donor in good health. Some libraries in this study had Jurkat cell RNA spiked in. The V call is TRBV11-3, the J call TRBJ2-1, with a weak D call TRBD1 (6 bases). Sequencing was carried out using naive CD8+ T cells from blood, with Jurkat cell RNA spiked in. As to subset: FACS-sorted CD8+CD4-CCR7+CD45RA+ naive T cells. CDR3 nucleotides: TGTGCCAGCAGCGCCCGGGACAACCCCTACAATGAGCAGTTCTTC. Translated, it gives CASSARDNPYNEQFF.